The 21 T cell receptor beta chains below were found in one sample sequenced in a study of blood T cell repertoires in COVID-19. Method: immunoSEQ multiplex PCR; TCRdb's copy keeps in-frame clones and lacks some. There are around 470,000 clones in the sample; about 90% occur only once, and about 0.57% lies in the top ten. Sequenced material: PBMCs or T cells enriched from blood (not recorded which). These receptors all stem from a man aged 18-30 years who had recovered from COVID-19.

This clone showed up just once. V and J are TRBV6-1 and TRBJ2-7, with D unresolved. Trimming shortened V by 2 bases and J by 6 bases, and 5 bases separated the two germline ends. This CDR3 comprises 11 residues. The germline CDR1 and CDR2 sequences are MNHNS and SASEGT. CDR3 in amino acids: CASSEQAEQYF. The CDR3 bases are TGTGCCAGCAGTGAACAGGCCGAGCAGTACTTC.

The chain is built from TRBV7-9 and TRBJ1-3, with a possible D match to TRBD1 (5 bases). Looked up from germline, CDR1 is SEHNR and CDR2 is FQNEAQ (reference sequence). Trimming shortened V by 5 bases and J by 0 bases, and 14 bases separated the two germline ends. CDR3 length equals 16 residues. The CDR3 sequence is CASSRSTGPSGNTIYF. The CDR3 coding sequence is TGTGCCAGCAGCCGAAGCACAGGTCCCTCTGGAAACACCATATATTTT.

This clone has just a few counts. V gene TRBV9 combines with J gene TRBJ1-2; TRBD1 matches at 10 bases. The CDR3 is made up of 15 amino acids. CDR1 and CDR2 from the germline V gene are SGDLS and YYNGEE. V was clipped by 0 bases and J by 6 bases; unmatched bases: 5. CDR3 nucleotides: TGTGCCAGCAGCGTAGCCCCAGGGACAGGGGATGGCTACACCTTC. Translated: CASSVAPGTGDGYTF.

The rearrangement uses TRBV27 and TRBJ1-5; TRBD1 is a possible D gene (5 bases). CDR1 MNHEY and CDR2 SMNVEV come from the germline V gene (reference sequence). The V gene lost 3 bases and the J gene lost 5 bases, with 23 bases spanning the gap. CDR3 length: 18 residues. In DNA, the CDR3 is TGTGCCAGCAGTTTTCACAGGCTGCCCTCTATTATCTATCAGCCCCAGCATTTT. The encoded protein is CASSFHRLPSIIYQPQHF.

The rearrangement joins TRBV15 to TRBJ1-1; D uncertain. This CDR3 is built from 14 residues. Germline V gene sequence: CDR1 LNHNV, CDR2 YYDKDF (reference sequence). The V end was cut by 0 bases, the J end by 5 bases, with 10 bases between. CDR3 amino acids: CATSRDRVGTEAFF. For the CDR3, the DNA is TGTGCCACCAGCAGAGATCGGGTCGGGACTGAAGCTTTCTTT. The whole variable domain, filled in from reference TRBV15 and TRBJ1-1, reads DAMVIQNPRYQVTQFGKPVTLSCSQTLNHNVMYWYQQKSSQAPKLLFHYYDKDFNNEADTPDNFQSRRPNTSFCFLDIRSPGLGDTAMYLCATSRDRVGTEAFFGQGTRLTVV.

The chain links TRBV9 to TRBJ1-5, with TRBD1 identical over 9 bases. Germline V lookup: CDR1 SGDLS, CDR2 YYNGEE. J gave up 7 bases and V 0 bases, and 5 bases lay outside the gene matches. CDR3 length: 15 residues. DNA for the CDR3: TGTGCCAGCAGCGTAGAGGGACAGGGCGACCAGCCCCAGCATTTT. As protein: CASSVEGQGDQPQHF.

The genes are TRBV4-1 and TRBJ1-4; D remains ambiguous. The CDR3 contains 18 residues. Germline values: CDR1 MGHRA, CDR2 YSYEKL. Trimming took 1 base from V and 0 from J, leaving 15 bases between them. The CDR3 region is CASSQGPSAGATNEKLFF. CDR3 sequence (DNA): TGCGCCAGCAGCCAAGGCCCCTCCGCGGGAGCAACTAATGAAAAACTGTTTTTT.

This clone appeared a single time. This chain connects TRBV14 to TRBJ2-5, with TRBD2 identical over 7 bases. CDR1 is SGHDN, CDR2 FVKESK, per germline. The CDR3 length is 16 residues. V lost 4 bases and J lost 5; bases outside the gene matches: 13. CDR3 sequence (DNA): TGTGCCAGCAGCCCCCCTTGGGGGGGAGCAGGGGAGACCCAGTACTTC. It is translated as CASSPPWGGAGETQYF.

This rearrangement joins TRBV3-1 (or the pseudogene TRBV3-2) to TRBJ2-3; D perhaps matches TRBD2 (6 bases). Per germline, CDR1 LGHDT and CDR2 YNNKEL (reference sequence). Trimming cost V 4 bases and J 4 bases, with 9 bases left between them. The CDR3 contains 13 residues. This CDR3 reads CASSLAGPDTQYF. In DNA form, the CDR3 reads TGTGCCAGCAGCCTGGCGGGACCAGATACGCAGTATTTT.

This clone was picked up a small number of times. This chain joins TRBV5-1 and TRBJ1-4; 7 bases are a match to TRBD1. This CDR3 is 15 amino acids long. Germline V gene lookup returns CDR1 SGHRS and CDR2 YFSETQ. J gave up 7 bases and V 0 bases, and 6 bases lay outside the gene matches. CDR3 DNA sequence: TGCGCCAGCAGCTTGGGTGACAGGGACCCTGAAAAACTGTTTTTT. It is translated as CASSLGDRDPEKLFF.

The CDR3 DNA sequence: TGTGCCAGCAGCGTTGGGGGACTAGCGTACACCGGGGAGCTGTTTTTT. Encoded protein: CASSVGGLAYTGELFF. The gene calls are TRBV9 and TRBJ2-2; the match to TRBD2 covers 10 bases. This CDR3 contains 16 residues. With 2 bases clipped from V and 3 bases from J, the junction kept 4 bases outside the gene matches. Germline V gives CDR1 SGDLS, CDR2 YYNGEE. The complete variable domain, with remaining parts taken from reference TRBV9 and TRBJ2-2, reads DSGVTQTPKHLITATGQRVTLRCSPRSGDLSVYWYQQSLDQGLQFLIQYYNGEERAKGNILERFSAQQFPDLHSELNLSSLELGDSALYFCASSVGGLAYTGELFFGEGSRLTVL.

The V call is TRBV6-2 or TRBV6-3, the J call TRBJ1-2, with D maybe TRBD1 (5 bases). CDR1 is MNHEY, CDR2 SVGEGT, per germline. The CDR3 contains 14 residues. V was shortened by 6 bases and J by 4 bases, with 15 bases between the two germline ends. CDR3 sequence reads: CASSPKGSGYGYTF. Here the CDR3 DNA reads TGTGCCAGCAGCCCCAAGGGGTCTGGCTATGGCTACACCTTC.

The chain employs TRBV5-1 and TRBJ1-1; no clear D gene. The ends were cut back, 2 bases at V and 5 bases at J, with 13 bases in the middle. The CDR3 contains 14 residues. Looked up from germline, CDR1 is SGHRS and CDR2 is YFSETQ. CDR3 nucleotides: TGCGCCAGCAGCTTAGGGCTTAGCGGAACTGAAGCTTTCTTT. Translated, it gives CASSLGLSGTEAFF.

A single count supports this clone. This chain uses TRBV7-9 with TRBJ1-2; D not certain. The germline gives CDR1 SEHNR, CDR2 FQNEAQ (reference sequence). There are 13 residues in the CDR3. Trimming removed 4 bases from V and 7 bases from J, with 13 bases in between. The DNA for the CDR3 is TGTGCCAGCAGCTCAATGAGAGGAGCTGGCTACACCTTC. As protein: CASSSMRGAGYTF. Variable domain in full (rest from reference TRBV7-9 and TRBJ1-2): DTGVSQNPRHKITKRGQNVTFRCDPISEHNRLYWYRQTLGQGPEFLTYFQNEAQLEKSRLLSDRFSAERPKGSFSTLEIQRTEQGDSAMYLCASSSMRGAGYTFGSGTRLTVV.

The chain recombines TRBV15 with TRBJ2-1; 7 positions match TRBD1. Germline V lookup: CDR1 LNHNV, CDR2 YYDKDF (reference sequence). The V segment lost 2 bases and the J segment 5 bases; nucleotides outside the gene matches: 3. The CDR3 length is 14 residues. The DNA of the CDR3 is TGTGCCACCAGCAGACAGGACAGGAACAATGAGCAGTTCTTC. This encodes CATSRQDRNNEQFF.

The rearrangement uses TRBV27 and TRBJ1-1; possible D gene TRBD1, 5 bases. Germline-derived CDR1 and CDR2 are MNHEY and SMNVEV (reference sequence). The V gene lost 5 bases and the J gene lost 0 bases, with 13 bases spanning the gap. The CDR3 is 15 amino acids. This CDR3 reads CASSPQGYMNTEAFF. The CDR3 nucleotides are TGTGCCAGCAGTCCTCAGGGTTATATGAACACTGAAGCTTTCTTT.

This chain uses TRBV6-5 with TRBJ1-2; TRBD1 is a possible D gene (5 bases). Per the germline V gene, CDR1 is MNHEY and CDR2 is SVGAGI. With 4 bases removed from V and 6 bases from J, the gap between germline ends came to 15 bases. The CDR3 sequence is 14 residues long. This chain's CDR3 is CASSSPGTQDGYTF. The CDR3 coding sequence is TGTGCCAGCAGTTCCCCAGGGACTCAGGATGGCTACACCTTC.

In DNA form, the CDR3 reads TGTGCCAGCAGACGAGGACAGGGGGAGGGGGAAAAACTGTTTTTT. Amino acids: CASRRGQGEGEKLFF. V gene TRBV28 combines with J gene TRBJ1-4; the match to TRBD1 covers 10 bases. V lost 6 bases to trimming and J lost 8 bases; unmatched junction nucleotides: 9. Germline assignment: CDR1 MDHEN and CDR2 SYDVKM. The CDR3 covers 15 residues.

The CDR3 DNA sequence: TGCAGTGCTGGTGTAGCGGGGACTAGCGGTATCTCCTACGAGCAGTACTTC. Protein product: CSAGVAGTSGISYEQYF. The chain couples TRBV20-1 to TRBJ2-7; 11 bases agree with TRBD2. This CDR3 has 17 amino acids. The V gene end was trimmed by 5 bases and the J gene end by 0 bases; junction bases not matched to a gene: 12. The germline V gene has CDR1 DFQATT and CDR2 SNEGSKA (reference sequence).

CDR3 in amino acids: CAISLDSSYGYTF. CDR3 DNA: TGTGCCATCAGCTTGGACAGTTCCTATGGCTACACCTTC. V gene TRBV10-3 combines with J gene TRBJ1-2; maybe TRBD1 (6 bases). V was shortened by 6 bases and J by 4 bases, with 12 bases between the two germline ends. Germline values: CDR1 ENHRY, CDR2 SYGVKD. CDR3 size: 13 residues.

The sample holds a few counts of this clone. CDR3 sequence (DNA): TGTGCCAGTAGTCCCCGGACAGGGGTGGACGGGGAGCTGTTTTTT. This codes for CASSPRTGVDGELFF. The chain is built from TRBV19 and TRBJ2-2; 9 bases are shared with TRBD1. Germline values: CDR1 LNHDA, CDR2 SQIVND (reference sequence). Unmatched junction bases numbered 8, after V lost 5 bases and J lost 7 bases. The CDR3 has 15 amino acids.